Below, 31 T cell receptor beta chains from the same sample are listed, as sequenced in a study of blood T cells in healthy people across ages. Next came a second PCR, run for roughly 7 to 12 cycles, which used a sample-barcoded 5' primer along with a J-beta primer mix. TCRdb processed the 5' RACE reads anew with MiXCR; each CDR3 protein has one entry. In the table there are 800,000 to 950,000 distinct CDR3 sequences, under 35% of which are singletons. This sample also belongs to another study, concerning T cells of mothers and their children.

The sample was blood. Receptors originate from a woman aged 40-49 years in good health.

CDR3 amino acids: CASRLGGARNQPQHF. Here the CDR3 DNA reads TGTGCCAGCAGATTGGGGGGCGCGAGGAATCAGCCCCAGCATTTT. The chain couples TRBV21-1 to TRBJ1-5; the DNA was not compared with TRBD1, the D call given in the table. TRBV21-1 is listed as a pseudogene. This CDR3 spans 15 amino acids.

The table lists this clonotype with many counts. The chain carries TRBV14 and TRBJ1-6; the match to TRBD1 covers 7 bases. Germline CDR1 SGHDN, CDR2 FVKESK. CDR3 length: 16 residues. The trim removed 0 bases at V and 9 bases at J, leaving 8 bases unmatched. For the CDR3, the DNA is TGTGCCAGCAGCCAAGATTTGGGACAGCTATCTTCACCCCTCCACTTT. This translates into CASSQDLGQLSSPLHF.

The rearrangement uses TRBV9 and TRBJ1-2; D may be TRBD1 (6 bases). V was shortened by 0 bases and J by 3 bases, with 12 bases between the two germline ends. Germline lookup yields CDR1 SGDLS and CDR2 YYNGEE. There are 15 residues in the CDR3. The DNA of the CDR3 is TGTGCCAGCAGCGTAGAGGCAGGGGATGACTATGGCTACACCTTC. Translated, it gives CASSVEAGDDYGYTF.

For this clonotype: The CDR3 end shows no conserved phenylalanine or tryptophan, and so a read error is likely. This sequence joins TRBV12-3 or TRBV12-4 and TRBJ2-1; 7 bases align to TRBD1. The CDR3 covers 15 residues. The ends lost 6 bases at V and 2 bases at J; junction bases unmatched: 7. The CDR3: CASSPDRAPYNEQFV. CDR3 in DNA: TGTGCCAGCAGCCCCGACAGGGCTCCCTACAATGAGCAGTTCGTC.

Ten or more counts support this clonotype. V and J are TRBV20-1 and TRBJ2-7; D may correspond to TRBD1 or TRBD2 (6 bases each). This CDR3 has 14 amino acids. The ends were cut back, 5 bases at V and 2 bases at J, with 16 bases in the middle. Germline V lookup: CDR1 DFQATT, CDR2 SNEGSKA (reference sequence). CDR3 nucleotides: TGCAGTGCTGGTCCGACAGGAGGGCCCTACGAGCAGTACTTC. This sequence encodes CSAGPTGGPYEQYF.

For the CDR3, the DNA is TGTGCCAGCAGCTTAGCGTGGGTCAGGGGAAGTAATGAGCAGTTCTTC. Encoded protein: CASSLAWVRGSNEQFF. The chain employs TRBV7-2 and TRBJ2-1, with D perhaps TRBD1 (6 bases). V lost 0 bases to trimming and J lost 7 bases, with 16 bases between them. The CDR3 is 16 residues long. Germline CDR1 is SGHTA and CDR2 is FQGNSA.

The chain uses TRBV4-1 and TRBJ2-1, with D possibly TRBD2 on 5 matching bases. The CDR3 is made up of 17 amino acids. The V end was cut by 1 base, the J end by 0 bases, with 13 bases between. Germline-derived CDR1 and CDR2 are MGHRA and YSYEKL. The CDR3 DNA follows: TGCGCCAGCAGCCAAGCCCACCGGGAAAGCTCCTACAATGAGCAGTTCTTC. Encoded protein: CASSQAHRESSYNEQFF.

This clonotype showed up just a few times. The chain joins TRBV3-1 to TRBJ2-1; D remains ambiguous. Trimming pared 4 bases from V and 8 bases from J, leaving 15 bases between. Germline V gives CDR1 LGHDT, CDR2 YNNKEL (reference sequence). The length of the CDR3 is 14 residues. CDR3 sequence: CASSLRMPRDEQFF. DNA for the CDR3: TGTGCCAGCAGCCTCCGGATGCCTAGGGATGAGCAGTTCTTC.

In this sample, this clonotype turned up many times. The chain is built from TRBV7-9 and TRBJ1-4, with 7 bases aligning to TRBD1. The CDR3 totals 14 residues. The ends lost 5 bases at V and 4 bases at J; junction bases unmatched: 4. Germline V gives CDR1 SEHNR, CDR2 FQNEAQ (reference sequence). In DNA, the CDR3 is TGTGCCAGCAGCCAGGGACAGCATAATGAAAAACTGTTTTTT. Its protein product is CASSQGQHNEKLFF.

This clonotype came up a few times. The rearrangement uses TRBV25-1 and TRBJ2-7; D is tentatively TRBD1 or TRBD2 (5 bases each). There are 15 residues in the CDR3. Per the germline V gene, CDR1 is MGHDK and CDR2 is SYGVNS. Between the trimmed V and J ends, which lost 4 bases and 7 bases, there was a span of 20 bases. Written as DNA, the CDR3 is TGTGCCAGCAGTGCAGACAGCTCTTGGGGCGGGGAGCAGTACTTC. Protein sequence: CASSADSSWGGEQYF.

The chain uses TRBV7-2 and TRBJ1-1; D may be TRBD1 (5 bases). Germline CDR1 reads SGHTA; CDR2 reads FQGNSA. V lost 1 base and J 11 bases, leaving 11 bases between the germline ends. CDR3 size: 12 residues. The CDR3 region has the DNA TGTGCCAGCAGCTTAGGTCCAGGGACGGCTTTCTTT. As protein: CASSLGPGTAFF. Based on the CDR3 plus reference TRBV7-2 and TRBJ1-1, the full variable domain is GAGVSQSPSNKVTEKGKDVELRCDPISGHTALYWYRQSLGQGLEFLIYFQGNSAPDKSGLPSDRFSAERTGGSVSTLTIQRTQQEDSAVYLCASSLGPGTAFFGQGTRLTVV.

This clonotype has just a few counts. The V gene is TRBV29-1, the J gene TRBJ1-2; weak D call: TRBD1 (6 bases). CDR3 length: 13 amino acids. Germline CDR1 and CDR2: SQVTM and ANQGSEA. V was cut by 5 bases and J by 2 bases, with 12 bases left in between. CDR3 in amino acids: CSVYEGTNYGYTF. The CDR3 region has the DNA TGCAGCGTTTATGAGGGGACAAACTATGGCTACACCTTC. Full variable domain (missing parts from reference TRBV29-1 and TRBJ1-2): SAVISQKPSRDICQRGTSLTIQCQVDSQVTMMFWYRQQPGQSLTLIATANQGSEATYESGFVIDKFPISRPNLTFSTLTVSNMSPEDSSIYLCSVYEGTNYGYTFGSGTRLTVV.

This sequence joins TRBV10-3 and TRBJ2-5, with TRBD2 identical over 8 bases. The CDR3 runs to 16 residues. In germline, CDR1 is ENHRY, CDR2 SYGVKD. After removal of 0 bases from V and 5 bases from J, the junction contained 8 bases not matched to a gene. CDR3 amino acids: CAISESTWRGAETQYF. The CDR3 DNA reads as TGTGCCATCAGTGAGTCGACTTGGCGGGGGGCGGAGACCCAGTACTTC.

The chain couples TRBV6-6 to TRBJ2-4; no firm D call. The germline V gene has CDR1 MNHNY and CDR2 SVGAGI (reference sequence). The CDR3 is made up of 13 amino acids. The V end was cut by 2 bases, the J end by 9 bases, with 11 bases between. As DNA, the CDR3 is TGTGCCAGCAGTTACCGCGGTGGCGGCATTCAGTACTTC. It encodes CASSYRGGGIQYF.

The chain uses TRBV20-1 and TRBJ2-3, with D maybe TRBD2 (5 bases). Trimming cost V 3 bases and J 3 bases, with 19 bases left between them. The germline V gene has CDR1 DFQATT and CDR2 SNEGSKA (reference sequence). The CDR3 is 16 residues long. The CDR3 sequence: CSASAIRRGWTDTQYF. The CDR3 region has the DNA TGCAGTGCTAGTGCCATACGGAGAGGGTGGACAGATACGCAGTATTTT.

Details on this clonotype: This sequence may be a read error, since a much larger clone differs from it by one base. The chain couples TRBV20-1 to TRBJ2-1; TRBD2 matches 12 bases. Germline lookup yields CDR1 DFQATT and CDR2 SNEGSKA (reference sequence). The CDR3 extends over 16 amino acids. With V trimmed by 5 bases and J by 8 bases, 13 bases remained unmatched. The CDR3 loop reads CSAPNLLAGGNDEQFF. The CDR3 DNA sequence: TGCAGTGCTCCGAATTTACTAGCGGGGGGCAACGATGAGCAGTTCTTC.

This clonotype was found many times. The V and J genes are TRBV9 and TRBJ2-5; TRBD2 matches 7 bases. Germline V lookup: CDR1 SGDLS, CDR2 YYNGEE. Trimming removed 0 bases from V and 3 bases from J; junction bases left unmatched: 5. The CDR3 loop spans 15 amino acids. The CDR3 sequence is CASSVAGSGEETQYF. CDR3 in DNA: TGTGCCAGCAGCGTAGCGGGGAGCGGGGAAGAGACCCAGTACTTC.

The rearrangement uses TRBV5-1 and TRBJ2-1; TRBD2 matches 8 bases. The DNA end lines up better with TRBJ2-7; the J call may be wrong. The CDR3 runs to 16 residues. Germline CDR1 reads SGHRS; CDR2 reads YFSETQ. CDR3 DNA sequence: TGCGCCAGCAGCTTGGATCTAGCGGGCTCCTACAATGAGCAGTACTTC. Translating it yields CASSLDLAGSYNEQYF.

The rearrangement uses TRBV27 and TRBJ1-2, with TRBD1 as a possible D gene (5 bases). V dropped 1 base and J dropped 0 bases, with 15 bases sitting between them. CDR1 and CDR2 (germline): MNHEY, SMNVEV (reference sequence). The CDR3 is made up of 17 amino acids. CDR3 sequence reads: CASSLWGSLSPNYGYTF. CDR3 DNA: TGTGCCAGCAGTTTATGGGGGTCACTGTCTCCTAACTATGGCTACACCTTC.

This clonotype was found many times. This chain's CDR3 is CSARNPRQGGPKNEQFF. In DNA form, the CDR3 reads TGCAGTGCTAGGAACCCCCGCCAGGGGGGGCCTAAGAATGAGCAGTTCTTC. The rearrangement uses TRBV20-1 and TRBJ2-1; perhaps D is TRBD1 or TRBD2 (7 bases each). The germline V gene has CDR1 DFQATT and CDR2 SNEGSKA (reference sequence). With 3 bases removed from V and 7 bases from J, the gap between germline ends came to 25 bases. The CDR3 totals 17 residues.

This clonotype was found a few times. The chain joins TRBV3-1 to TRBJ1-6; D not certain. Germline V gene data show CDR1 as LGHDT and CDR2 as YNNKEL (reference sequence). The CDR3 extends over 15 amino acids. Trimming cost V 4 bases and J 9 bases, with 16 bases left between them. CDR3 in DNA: TGTGCCAGCAGCCCCTCCGGGCCAAGGGTTTCACCCCTCCACTTT. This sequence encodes CASSPSGPRVSPLHF.

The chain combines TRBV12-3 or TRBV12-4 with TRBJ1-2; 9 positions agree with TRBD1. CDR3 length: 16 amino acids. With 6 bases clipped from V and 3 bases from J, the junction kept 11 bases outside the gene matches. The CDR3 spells CASSDRTGQGHYGYTF. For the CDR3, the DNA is TGTGCCAGCAGCGACCGGACGGGACAGGGCCACTATGGCTACACCTTC.

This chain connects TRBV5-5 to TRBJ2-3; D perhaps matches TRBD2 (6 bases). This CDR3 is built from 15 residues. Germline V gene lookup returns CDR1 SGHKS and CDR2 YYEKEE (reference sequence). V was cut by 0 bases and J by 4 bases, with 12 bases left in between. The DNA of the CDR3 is TGTGCCAGCAGCTTGGCCGGGTCGGGGGCAGATACGCAGTATTTT. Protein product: CASSLAGSGADTQYF.

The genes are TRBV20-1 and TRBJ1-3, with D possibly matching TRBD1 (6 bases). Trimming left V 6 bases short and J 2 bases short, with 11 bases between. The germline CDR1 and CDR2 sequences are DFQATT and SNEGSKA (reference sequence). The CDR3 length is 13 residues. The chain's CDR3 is CSAIQGPGNTIYF. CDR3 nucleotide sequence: TGCAGTGCGATACAGGGACCTGGAAACACCATATATTTT.

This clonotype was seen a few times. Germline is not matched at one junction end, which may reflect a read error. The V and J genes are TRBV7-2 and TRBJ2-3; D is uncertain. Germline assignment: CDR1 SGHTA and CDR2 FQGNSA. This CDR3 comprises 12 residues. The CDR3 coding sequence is TGTGCCGGCAGCTTAAGTAGTGATACGCAGTATTTT. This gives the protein CAGSLSSDTQYF. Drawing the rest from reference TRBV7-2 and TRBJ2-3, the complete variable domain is GAGVSQSPSNKVTEKGKDVELRCDPISGHTALYWYRQSLGQGLEFLIYFQGNSAPDKSGLPSDRFSAERTGGSVSTLTIQRTQQEDSAVYLCAGSLSSDTQYFGPGTRLTVL.

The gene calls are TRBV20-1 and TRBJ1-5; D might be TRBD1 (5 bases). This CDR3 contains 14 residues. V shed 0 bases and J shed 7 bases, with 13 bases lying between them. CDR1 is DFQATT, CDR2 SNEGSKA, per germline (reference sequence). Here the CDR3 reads CSARDIQGSQPQHF. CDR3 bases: TGCAGTGCTAGAGATATTCAGGGAAGCCAGCCCCAGCATTTT.

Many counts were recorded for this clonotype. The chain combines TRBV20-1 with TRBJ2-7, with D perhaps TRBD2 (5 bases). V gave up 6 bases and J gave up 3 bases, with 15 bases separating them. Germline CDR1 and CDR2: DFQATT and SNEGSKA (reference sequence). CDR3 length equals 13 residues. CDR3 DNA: TGCAGTGCCGGGATTACCGACAACTACGAGCAGTACTTC. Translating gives CSAGITDNYEQYF.

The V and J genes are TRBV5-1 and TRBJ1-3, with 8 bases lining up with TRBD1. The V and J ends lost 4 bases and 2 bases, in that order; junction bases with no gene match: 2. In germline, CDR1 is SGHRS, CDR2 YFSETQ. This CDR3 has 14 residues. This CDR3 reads CASSQTGAGNTIYF. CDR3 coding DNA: TGCGCCAGCAGCCAGACAGGGGCTGGAAACACCATATATTTT.

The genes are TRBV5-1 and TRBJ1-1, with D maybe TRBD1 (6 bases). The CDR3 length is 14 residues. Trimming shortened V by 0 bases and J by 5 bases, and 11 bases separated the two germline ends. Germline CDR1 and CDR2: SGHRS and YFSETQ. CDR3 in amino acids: CASSLGGAWTEAFF. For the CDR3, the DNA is TGCGCCAGCAGCTTGGGGGGGGCGTGGACTGAAGCTTTCTTT.

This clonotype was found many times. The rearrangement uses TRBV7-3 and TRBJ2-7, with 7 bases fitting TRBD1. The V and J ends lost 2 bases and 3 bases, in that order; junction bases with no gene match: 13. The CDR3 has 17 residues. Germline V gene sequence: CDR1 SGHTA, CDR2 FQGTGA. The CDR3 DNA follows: TGTGCCAGCAGCTTACAGCCCATTCAAAGGGGGCACTACGAGCAGTACTTC. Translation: CASSLQPIQRGHYEQYF.

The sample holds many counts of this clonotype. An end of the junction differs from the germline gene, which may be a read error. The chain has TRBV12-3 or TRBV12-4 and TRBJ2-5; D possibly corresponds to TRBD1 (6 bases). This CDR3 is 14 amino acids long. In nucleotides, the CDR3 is TGTACCAGCAGGAGAACCACAGGGCTAGAGACCCAGTACTTC. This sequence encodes CTSRRTTGLETQYF.